This paragraph reports one TCR beta chain. Its antigen is undetermined. It was CD45RO-negative cells, positively selected for CCR7, that made up naive CD8 cells, with terminally differentiated effector memory CD45RA+ cells excluded. This entry is derived from a study of shared clonotypes between healthy human individuals. Study information: Used for every donor were three CD4 naive, three CD4 memory, two CD8 naive and one CD8 memory plate.

Whole-study findings and limits: Generally, naive subsets (rather than memory subsets) showed larger estimated richness.

Per the germline V gene, CDR1 is LNHDA and CDR2 is SQIVND (reference sequence). Trimming pared 3 bases from V and 6 bases from J, leaving 14 bases between. This CDR3 has 14 amino acids. The method was immunoSEQ multiplex PCR; TCRdb's version includes in-frame clones alone and lacks a portion of them. Among some 2 million clones listed, roughly 95% were seen once. The rearrangement joins TRBV19 to TRBJ1-1, with D possibly matching TRBD1 (6 bases). The receptor was derived from a man in his late teens or twenties in good health. Sequenced sample: naive CD8+ T cells sorted from blood. The CDR3 sequence: CASSMGAGWPEAFF. As DNA, the CDR3 is TGTGCCAGTAGTATGGGGGCGGGGTGGCCTGAAGCTTTCTTT.